The 5 T cell receptor beta chains below all came from one sample that was sequenced in a study of T cells in Graves' hyperthyroidism and ophthalmopathy. The TCR beta CDR3 regions underwent amplification using RNA transcripts as the source. First-round RT-PCR of the TCR CDR3 relied on the HTBI primer set. TCRdb called the multiplex PCR reads again in MiXCR, with one record for every CDR3 protein. This table has around 350,000 distinct CDR3 sequences, 17% appearing once. The sequenced sample consisted of blood. The receptors here all came from a woman in her 30s with Graves' hyperthyroidism that later progressed to Graves' ophthalmopathy.

This clonotype was picked up a small number of times. This chain uses TRBV2 with TRBJ1-2; D uncertain. The germline V gene encodes CDR1 SNHLY and CDR2 FYNNEI. The CDR3 covers 13 residues. Trimming took off 4 bases at V and 0 bases at J, with 6 bases between the two ends. CDR3 sequence (DNA): TGTGCCAGCAGTGGGAAGGCTAACTATGGCTACACCTTC. It is translated as CASSGKANYGYTF.

Ten or more counts support this clonotype. The gene calls are TRBV28 and TRBJ2-7; 11 nucleotides agree with TRBD2. The germline CDR1 and CDR2 sequences are MDHEN and SYDVKM. Germline trimming cut 7 bases from V and 0 bases from J; bases unmatched to any gene: 14. The CDR3 has 18 residues. The CDR3 spells CASKPQTSGEPSSYEQYF. Written as DNA, the CDR3 is TGTGCCAGCAAACCCCAGACTAGCGGGGAACCATCCTCCTACGAGCAGTACTTC.

This chain uses TRBV4-1 with TRBJ1-2; weak D call: TRBD1 (5 bases). The V gene's germline CDR1 is MGHRA and CDR2 YSYEKL. This CDR3 is 14 amino acids long. V gave up 2 bases and J gave up 2 bases, with 9 bases separating them. As DNA, the CDR3 is TGCGCCAGCAGCCAACGGACAACGAACTATGGCTACACCTTC. It specifies CASSQRTTNYGYTF.

This clonotype was detected many times. This chain uses TRBV30 with TRBJ2-5, with TRBD2 as a possible D gene (6 bases). The V end lost 6 bases, the J end lost 5 bases, and 19 bases lay between the germline ends. Germline assignment: CDR1 GTSNPN and CDR2 SVGIG (reference sequence). The length of the CDR3 is 14 residues. In nucleotides, the CDR3 is TGTGCCTGCGTATACCTACCGGAGGGGGAGACCCAGTACTTC. It translates to CACVYLPEGETQYF.

Many counts were recorded for this clonotype. Written as DNA, the CDR3 is TGTGCCAGCAGTTTTTCGACAGGGCCAATCTACGAGCAGTACTTC. Translation: CASSFSTGPIYEQYF. V usage is TRBV28 and J usage is TRBJ2-7, with 7 bases aligning to TRBD1. This CDR3 comprises 15 residues. V shed 3 bases and J 3 bases; nucleotides not matched to a gene: 8. Germline V lookup: CDR1 MDHEN, CDR2 SYDVKM. The variable domain in full, completed from reference TRBV28 and TRBJ2-7, reads DVKVTQSSRYLVKRTGEKVFLECVQDMDHENMFWYRQDPGLGLRLIYFSYDVKMKEKGDIPEGYSVSREKKERFSLILESASTNQTSMYLCASSFSTGPIYEQYFGPGTRLTVT.